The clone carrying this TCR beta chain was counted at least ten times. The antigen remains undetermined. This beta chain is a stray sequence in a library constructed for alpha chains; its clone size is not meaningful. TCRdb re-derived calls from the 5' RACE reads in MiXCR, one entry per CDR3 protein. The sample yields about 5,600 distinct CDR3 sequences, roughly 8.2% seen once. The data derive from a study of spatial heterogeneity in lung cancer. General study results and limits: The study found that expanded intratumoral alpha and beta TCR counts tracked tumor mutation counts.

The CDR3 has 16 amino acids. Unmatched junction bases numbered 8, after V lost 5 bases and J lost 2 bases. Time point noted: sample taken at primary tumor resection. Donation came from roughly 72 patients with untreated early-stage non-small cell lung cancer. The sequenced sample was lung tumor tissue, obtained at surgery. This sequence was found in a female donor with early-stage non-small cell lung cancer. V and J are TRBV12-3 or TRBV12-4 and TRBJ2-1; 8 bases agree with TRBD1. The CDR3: CASSAGTGAAYNEQFF. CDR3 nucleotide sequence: TGTGCCAGCAGTGCCGGGACAGGTGCTGCCTACAATGAGCAGTTCTTC.